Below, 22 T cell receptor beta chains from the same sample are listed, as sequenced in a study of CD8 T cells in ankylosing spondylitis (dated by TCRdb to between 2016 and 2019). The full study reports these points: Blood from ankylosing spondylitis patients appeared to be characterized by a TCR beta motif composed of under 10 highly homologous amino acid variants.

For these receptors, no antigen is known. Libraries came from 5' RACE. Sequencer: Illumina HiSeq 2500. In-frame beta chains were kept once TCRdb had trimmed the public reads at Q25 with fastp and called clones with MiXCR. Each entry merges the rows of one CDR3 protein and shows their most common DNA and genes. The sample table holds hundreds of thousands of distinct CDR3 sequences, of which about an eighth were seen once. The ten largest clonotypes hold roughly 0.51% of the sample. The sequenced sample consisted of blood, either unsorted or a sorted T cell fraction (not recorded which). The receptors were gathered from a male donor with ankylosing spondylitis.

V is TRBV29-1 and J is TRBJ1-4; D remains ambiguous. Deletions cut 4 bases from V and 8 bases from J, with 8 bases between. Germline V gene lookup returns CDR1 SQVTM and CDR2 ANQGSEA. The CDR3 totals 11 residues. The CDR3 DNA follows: TGCAGCGTTGGTCATCTCGAAAAACTGTTTTTT. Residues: CSVGHLEKLFF.

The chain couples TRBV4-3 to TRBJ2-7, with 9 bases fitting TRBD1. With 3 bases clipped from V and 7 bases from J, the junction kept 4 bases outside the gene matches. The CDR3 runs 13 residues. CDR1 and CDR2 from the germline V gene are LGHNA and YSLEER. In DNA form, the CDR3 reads TGCGCCAGCAGCCAGGGACAGGGTGGGGAGCAGTACTTC. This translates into CASSQGQGGEQYF.

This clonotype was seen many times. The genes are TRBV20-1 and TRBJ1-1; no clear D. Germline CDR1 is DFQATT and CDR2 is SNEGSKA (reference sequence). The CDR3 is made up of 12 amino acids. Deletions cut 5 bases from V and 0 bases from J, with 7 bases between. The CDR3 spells CSAQDLNTEAFF. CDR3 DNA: TGCAGTGCTCAGGATTTGAACACTGAAGCTTTCTTT.

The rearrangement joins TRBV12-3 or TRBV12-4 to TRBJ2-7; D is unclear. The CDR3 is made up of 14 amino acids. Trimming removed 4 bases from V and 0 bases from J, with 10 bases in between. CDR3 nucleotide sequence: TGTGCCAGCAGTTCCTTAACGAGCTCCTACGAGCAGTACTTC. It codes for CASSSLTSSYEQYF.

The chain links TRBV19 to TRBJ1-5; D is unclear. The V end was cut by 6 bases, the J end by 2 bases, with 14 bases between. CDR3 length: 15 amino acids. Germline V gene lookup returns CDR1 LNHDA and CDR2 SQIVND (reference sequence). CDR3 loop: CASSIPGSGNQPQHF. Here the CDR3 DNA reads TGTGCCAGTAGCATACCGGGGAGTGGCAATCAGCCCCAGCATTTT.

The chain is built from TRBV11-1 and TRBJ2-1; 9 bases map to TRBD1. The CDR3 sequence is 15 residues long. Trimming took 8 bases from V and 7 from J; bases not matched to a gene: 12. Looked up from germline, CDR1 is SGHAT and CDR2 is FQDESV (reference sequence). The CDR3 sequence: CASGEQGARPNEQFF. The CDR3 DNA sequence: TGTGCCAGCGGCGAACAGGGGGCTCGCCCAAATGAGCAGTTCTTC.

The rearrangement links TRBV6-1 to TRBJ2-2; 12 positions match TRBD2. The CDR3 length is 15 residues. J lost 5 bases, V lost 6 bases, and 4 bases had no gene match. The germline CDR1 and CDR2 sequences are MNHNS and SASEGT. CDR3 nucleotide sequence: TGTGCCAGCAGCTGGACTAGCGGGGATACCGGGGAGCTGTTTTTT. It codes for CASSWTSGDTGELFF.

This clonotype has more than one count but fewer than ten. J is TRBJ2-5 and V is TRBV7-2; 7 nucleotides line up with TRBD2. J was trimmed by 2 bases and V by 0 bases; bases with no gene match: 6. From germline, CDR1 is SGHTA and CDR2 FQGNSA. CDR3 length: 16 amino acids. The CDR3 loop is CASSLAGLAAQETQYF. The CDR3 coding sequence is TGTGCCAGCAGCTTAGCGGGGCTAGCGGCGCAAGAGACCCAGTACTTC.

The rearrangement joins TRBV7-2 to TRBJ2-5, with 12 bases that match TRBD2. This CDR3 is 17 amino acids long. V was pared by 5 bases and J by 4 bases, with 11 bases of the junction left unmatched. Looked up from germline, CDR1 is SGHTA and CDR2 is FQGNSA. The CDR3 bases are TGTGCCAGCAGCGACAGACTAGCGGGGGCGGATAGAGAGACCCAGTACTTC. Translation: CASSDRLAGADRETQYF. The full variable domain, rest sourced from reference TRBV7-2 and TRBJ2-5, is GAGVSQSPSNKVTEKGKDVELRCDPISGHTALYWYRQSLGQGLEFLIYFQGNSAPDKSGLPSDRFSAERTGGSVSTLTIQRTQQEDSAVYLCASSDRLAGADRETQYFGPGTRLLVL.

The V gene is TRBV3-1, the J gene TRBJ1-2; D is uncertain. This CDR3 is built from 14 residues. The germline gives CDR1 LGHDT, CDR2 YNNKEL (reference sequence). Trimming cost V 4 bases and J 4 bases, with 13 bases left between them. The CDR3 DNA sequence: TGTGCCAGCAGCCTCTCCGGGCCCGTCTATGGCTACACCTTC. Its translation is CASSLSGPVYGYTF.

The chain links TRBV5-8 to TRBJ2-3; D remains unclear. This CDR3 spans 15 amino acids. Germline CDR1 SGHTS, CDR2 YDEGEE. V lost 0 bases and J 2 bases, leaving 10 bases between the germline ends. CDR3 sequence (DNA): TGTGCCAGCAGCTTGGTAACAGATCACACAGATACGCAGTATTTT. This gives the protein CASSLVTDHTDTQYF.

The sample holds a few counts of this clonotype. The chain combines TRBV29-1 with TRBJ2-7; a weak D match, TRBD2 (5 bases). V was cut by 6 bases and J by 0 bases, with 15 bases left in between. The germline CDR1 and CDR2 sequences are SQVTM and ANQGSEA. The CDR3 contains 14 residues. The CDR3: CSVRSQDFSYEQYF. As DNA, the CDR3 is TGCAGCGTCCGCAGTCAGGACTTCTCCTACGAGCAGTACTTC.

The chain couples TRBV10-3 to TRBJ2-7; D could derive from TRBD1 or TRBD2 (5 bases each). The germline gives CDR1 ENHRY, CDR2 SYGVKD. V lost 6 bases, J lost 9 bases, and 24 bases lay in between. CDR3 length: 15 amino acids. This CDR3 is CAIRDLALTAGGQYF. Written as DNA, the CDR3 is TGTGCCATCAGAGACTTGGCCTTGACAGCCGGAGGGCAGTACTTC.

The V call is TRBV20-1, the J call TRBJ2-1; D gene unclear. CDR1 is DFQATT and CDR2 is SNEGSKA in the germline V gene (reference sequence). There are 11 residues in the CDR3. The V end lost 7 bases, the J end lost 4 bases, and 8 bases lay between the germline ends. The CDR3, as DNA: TGCAGTGGGGCTGGATACAATGAGCAGTTCTTC. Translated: CSGAGYNEQFF.

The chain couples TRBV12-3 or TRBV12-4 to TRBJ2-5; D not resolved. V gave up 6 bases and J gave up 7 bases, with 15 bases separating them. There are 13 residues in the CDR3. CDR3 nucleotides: TGTGCCAGCAGACCGACAAAAAGGAGGACCCAGTACTTC. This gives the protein CASRPTKRRTQYF.

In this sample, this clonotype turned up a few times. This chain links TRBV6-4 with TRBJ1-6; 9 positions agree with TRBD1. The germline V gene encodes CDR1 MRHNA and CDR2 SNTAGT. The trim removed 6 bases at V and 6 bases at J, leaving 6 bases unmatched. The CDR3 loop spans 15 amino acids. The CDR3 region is CASRGQGSINSPLHF. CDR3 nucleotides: TGTGCCAGCAGAGGACAGGGGTCGATTAATTCACCCCTCCACTTT.

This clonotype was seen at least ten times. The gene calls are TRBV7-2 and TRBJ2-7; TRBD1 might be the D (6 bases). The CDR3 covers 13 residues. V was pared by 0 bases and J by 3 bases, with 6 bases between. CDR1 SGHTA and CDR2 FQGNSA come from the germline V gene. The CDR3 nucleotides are TGTGCCAGCAGCTTAGCAGGGGGCTACGAGCAGTACTTC. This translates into CASSLAGGYEQYF.

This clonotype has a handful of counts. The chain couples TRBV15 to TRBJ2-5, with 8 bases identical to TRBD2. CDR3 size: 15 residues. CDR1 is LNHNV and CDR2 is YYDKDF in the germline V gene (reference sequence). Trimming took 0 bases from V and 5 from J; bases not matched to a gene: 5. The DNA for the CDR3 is TGTGCCACCAGCAGAGATCCGGGGGGGGTGGAGACCCAGTACTTC. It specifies CATSRDPGGVETQYF.

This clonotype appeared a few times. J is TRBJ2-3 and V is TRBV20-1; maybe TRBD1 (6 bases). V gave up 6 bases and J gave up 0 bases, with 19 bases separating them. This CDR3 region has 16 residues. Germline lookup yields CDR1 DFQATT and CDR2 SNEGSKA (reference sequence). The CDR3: CSAIALTGYSTDTQYF. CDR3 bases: TGCAGTGCCATAGCCTTGACAGGTTATAGCACAGATACGCAGTATTTT.

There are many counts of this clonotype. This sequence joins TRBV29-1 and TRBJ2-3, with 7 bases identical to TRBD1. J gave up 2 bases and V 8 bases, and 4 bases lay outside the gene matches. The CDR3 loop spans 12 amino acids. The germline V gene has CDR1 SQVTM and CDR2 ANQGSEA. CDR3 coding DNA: TGCAGCCTCAAGGGGGCCACAGATACGCAGTATTTT. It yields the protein CSLKGATDTQYF.

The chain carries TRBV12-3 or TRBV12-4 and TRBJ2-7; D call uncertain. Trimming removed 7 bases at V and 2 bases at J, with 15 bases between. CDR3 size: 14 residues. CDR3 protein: CASKLGTLAYEQYF. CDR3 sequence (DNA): TGTGCCAGCAAGTTGGGAACCCTTGCCTACGAGCAGTACTTC.

This CDR3 reads CSPRWDRGRAVDEQFF. CDR3 bases: TGCAGTCCGAGGTGGGATCGTGGGAGGGCGGTGGATGAGCAGTTCTTC. V gene TRBV20-1 combines with J gene TRBJ2-1; 7 bases map to TRBD2. CDR3 length: 16 amino acids. V gave up 8 bases and J gave up 8 bases; unmatched junction bases: 21. Germline-derived CDR1 and CDR2 are DFQATT and SNEGSKA (reference sequence).